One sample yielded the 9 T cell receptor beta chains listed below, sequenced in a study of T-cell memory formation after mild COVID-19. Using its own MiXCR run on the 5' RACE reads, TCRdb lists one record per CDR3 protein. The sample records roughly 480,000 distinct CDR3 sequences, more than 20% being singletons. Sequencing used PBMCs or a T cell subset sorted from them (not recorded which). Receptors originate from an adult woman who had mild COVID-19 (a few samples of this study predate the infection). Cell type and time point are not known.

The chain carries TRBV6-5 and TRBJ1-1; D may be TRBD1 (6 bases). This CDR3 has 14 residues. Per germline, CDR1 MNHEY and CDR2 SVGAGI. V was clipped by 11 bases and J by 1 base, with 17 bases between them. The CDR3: CADRGWGANTEAFF. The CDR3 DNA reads TGTGCCGATAGGGGATGGGGGGCGAACACTGAAGCTTTCTTT.

This CDR3 reads CASRGALSTDTQYF. The CDR3 DNA reads as TGTGCCAGCAGGGGGGCGCTCAGCACAGATACGCAGTATTTT. The chain recombines TRBV6-6 with TRBJ2-3; D is perhaps TRBD1 (6 bases). The CDR3 consists of 14 residues. The germline gives CDR1 MNHNY, CDR2 SVGAGI (reference sequence). With 6 bases removed from V and 0 bases from J, the gap between germline ends came to 10 bases.

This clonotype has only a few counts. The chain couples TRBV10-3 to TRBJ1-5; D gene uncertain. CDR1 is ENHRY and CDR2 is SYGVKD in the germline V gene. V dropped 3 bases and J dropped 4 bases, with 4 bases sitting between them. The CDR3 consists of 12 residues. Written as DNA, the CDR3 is TGTGCCATCAGTGACGGAAATCAGCCCCAGCATTTT. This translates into CAISDGNQPQHF.

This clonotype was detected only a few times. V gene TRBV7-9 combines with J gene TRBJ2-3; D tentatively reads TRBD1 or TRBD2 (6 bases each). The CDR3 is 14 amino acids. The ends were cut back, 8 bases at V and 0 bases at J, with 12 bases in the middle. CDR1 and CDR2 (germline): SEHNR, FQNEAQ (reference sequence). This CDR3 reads CASLSGASTDTQYF. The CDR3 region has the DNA TGTGCCAGCTTGTCGGGGGCGAGCACAGATACGCAGTATTTT.

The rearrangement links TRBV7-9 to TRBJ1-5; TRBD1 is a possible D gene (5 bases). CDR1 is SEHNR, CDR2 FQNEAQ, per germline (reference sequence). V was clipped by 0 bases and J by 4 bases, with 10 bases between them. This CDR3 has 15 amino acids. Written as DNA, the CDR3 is TGTGCCAGCAGCTTAGCCGGGACGGGGAATCAGCCCCAGCATTTT. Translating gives CASSLAGTGNQPQHF. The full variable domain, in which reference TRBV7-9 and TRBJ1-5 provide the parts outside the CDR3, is DTGVSQNPRHKITKRGQNVTFRCDPISEHNRLYWYRQTLGQGPEFLTYFQNEAQLEKSRLLSDRFSAERPKGSFSTLEIQRTEQGDSAMYLCASSLAGTGNQPQHFGDGTRLSIL.

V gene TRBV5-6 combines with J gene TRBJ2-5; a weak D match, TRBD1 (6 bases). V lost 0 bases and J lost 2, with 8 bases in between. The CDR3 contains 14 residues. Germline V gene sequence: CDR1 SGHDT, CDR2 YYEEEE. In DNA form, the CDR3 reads TGTGCCAGCAGCTTGGTCGACAGGCAAGAGACCCAGTACTTC. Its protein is CASSLVDRQETQYF.

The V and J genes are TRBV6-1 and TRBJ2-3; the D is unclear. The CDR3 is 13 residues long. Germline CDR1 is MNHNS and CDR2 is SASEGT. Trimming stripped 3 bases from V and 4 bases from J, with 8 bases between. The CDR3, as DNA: TGTGCCAGCAGTGATGGTATCGCAGATACGCAGTATTTT. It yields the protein CASSDGIADTQYF.

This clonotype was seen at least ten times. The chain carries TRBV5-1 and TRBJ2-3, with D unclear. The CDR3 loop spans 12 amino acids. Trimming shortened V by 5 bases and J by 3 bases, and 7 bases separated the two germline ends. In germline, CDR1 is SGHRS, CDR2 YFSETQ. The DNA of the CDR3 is TGCGCCAGCAGAAAACTAACAGATACGCAGTATTTT. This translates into CASRKLTDTQYF.

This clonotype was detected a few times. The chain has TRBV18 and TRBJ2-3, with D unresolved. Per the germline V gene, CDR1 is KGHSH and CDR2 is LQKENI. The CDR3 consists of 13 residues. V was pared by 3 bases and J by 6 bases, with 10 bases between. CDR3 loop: CASSPYLHDTQYF. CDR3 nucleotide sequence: TGTGCCAGCTCACCCTACCTTCATGATACGCAGTATTTT.